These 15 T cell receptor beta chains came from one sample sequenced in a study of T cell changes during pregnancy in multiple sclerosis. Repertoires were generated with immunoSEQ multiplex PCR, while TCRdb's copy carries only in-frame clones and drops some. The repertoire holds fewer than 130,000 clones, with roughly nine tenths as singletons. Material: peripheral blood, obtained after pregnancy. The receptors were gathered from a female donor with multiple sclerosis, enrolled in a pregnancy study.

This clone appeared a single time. CDR3 DNA sequence: TGTGCCACCAGCAGAGGACAACAAATGGATTCACCCCTCCACTTT. The encoded protein is CATSRGQQMDSPLHF. The gene calls are TRBV15 and TRBJ1-6; D not certain. Germline V lookup: CDR1 LNHNV, CDR2 YYDKDF (reference sequence). The germline V and J ends were trimmed by 1 base and 8 bases, with 12 bases remaining between them. The CDR3 has 15 residues.

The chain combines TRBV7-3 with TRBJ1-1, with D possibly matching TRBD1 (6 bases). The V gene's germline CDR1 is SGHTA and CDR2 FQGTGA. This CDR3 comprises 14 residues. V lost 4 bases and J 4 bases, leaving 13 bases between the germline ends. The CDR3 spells CASSSTQGLTEAFF. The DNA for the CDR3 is TGTGCCAGCAGCTCAACACAGGGCCTCACTGAAGCTTTCTTT. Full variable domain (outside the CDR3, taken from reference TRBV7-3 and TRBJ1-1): GAGVSQTPSNKVTEKGKYVELRCDPISGHTALYWYRQSLGQGPEFLIYFQGTGAADDSGLPNDRFFAVRPEGSVSTLKIQRTERGDSAVYLCASSSTQGLTEAFFGQGTRLTVV.

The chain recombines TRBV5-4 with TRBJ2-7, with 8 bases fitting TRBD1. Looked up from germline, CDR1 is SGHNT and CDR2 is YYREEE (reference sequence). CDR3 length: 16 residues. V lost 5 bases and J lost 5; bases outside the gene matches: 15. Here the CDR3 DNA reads TGTGCCAGCAGGCCCCCCGAAGGACAGGGTTCGGACGAGCAGTACTTC. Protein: CASRPPEGQGSDEQYF.

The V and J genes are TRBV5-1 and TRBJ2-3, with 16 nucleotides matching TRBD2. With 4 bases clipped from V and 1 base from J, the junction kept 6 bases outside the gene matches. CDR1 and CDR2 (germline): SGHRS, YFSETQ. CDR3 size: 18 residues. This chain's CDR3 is CASSRGTSGGAGTDTQYF. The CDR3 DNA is TGCGCCAGCAGCCGCGGGACTAGCGGGGGGGCAGGCACAGATACGCAGTATTTT.

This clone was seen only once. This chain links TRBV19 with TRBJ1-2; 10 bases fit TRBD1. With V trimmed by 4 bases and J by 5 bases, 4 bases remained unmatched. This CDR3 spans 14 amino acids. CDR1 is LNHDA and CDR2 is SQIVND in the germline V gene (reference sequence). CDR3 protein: CASSTRQGAYGYTF. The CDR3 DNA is TGTGCCAGTAGTACCAGACAGGGGGCGTATGGCTACACCTTC.

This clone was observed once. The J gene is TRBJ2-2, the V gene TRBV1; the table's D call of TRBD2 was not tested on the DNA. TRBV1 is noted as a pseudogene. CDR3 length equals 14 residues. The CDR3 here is CTSSQGGRVGELFF. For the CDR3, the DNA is TGCACCAGCAGCCAAGGAGGGAGGGTCGGGGAGCTGTTTTTT.

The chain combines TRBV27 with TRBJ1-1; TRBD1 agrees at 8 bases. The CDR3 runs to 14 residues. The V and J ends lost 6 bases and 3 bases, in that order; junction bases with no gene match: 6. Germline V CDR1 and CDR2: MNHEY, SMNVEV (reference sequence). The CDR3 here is CASRWGRGHTEAFF. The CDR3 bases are TGTGCCAGCAGATGGGGCAGGGGGCACACTGAAGCTTTCTTT.

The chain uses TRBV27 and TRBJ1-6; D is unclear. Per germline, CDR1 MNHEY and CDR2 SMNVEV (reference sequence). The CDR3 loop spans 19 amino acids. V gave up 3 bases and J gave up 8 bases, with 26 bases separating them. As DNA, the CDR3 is TGTGCCAGCAGTTTTTCCAGTCCCGAAGGGCCCCGAGCGGATTCACCCCTCCACTTT. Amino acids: CASSFSSPEGPRADSPLHF.

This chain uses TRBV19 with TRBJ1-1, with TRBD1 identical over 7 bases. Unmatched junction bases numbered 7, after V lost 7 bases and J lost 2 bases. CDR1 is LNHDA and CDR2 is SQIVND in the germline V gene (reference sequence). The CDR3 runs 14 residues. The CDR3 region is CASKGGATNTEAFF. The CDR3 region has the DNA TGTGCCAGTAAAGGGGGCGCAACTAACACTGAAGCTTTCTTT. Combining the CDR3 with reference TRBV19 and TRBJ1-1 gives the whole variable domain DGGITQSPKYLFRKEGQNVTLSCEQNLNHDAMYWYRQDPGQGLRLIYYSQIVNDFQKGDIAEGYSVSREKKESFPLTVTSAQKNPTAFYLCASKGGATNTEAFFGQGTRLTVV.

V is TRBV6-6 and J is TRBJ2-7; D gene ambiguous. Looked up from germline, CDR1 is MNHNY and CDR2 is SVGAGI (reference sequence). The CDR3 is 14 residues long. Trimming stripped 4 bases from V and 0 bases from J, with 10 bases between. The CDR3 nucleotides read TGTGCCAGCAGTTCCAGAATCCACTCCTACGAGCAGTACTTC. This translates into CASSSRIHSYEQYF.

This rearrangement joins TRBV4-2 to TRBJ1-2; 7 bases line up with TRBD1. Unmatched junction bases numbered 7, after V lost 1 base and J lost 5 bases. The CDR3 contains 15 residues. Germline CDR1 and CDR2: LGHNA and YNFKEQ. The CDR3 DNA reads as TGTGCCAGCAGCCAAGGAACAGGGGCCCCTTATGGCTACACCTTC. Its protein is CASSQGTGAPYGYTF.

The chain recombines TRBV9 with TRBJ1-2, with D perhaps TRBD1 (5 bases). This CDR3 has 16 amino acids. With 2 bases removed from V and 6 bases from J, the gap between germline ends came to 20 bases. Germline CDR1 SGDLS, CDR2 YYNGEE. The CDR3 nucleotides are TGTGCCAGCAGCGTTTCTAGTATGCAGGGTCGTGATGGCTACACCTTC. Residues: CASSVSSMQGRDGYTF.

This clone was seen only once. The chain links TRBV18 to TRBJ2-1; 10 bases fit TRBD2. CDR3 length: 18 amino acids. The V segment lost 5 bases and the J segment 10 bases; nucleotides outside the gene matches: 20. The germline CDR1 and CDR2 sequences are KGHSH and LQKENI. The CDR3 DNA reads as TGTGCCAGCTCAGCGCTTCCCTCGGGAGCGGGGGGGCTAAACGAGCAGTTCTTC. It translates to CASSALPSGAGGLNEQFF.

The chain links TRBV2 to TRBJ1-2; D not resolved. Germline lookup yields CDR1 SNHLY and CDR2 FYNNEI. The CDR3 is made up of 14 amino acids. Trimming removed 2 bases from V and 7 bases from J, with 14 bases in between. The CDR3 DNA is TGTGCCAGCAGTGAACGCGGTGCGGGGAGTGGCTACACCTTC. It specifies CASSERGAGSGYTF. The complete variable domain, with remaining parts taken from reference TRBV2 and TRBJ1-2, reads EPEVTQTPSHQVTQMGQEVILRCVPISNHLYFYWYRQILGQKVEFLVSFYNNEISEKSEIFDDQFSVERPDGSNFTLKIRSTKLEDSAMYFCASSERGAGSGYTFGSGTRLTVV.

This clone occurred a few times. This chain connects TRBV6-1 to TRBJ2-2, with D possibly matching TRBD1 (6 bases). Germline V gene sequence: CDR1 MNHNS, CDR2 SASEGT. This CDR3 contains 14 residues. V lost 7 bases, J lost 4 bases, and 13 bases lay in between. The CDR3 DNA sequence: TGTGCCAGCAAAACCGCAGGGGCCACCGGGGAGCTGTTTTTT. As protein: CASKTAGATGELFF.